This entry describes one T cell receptor (beta chain). Its cognate antigen is unknown. The source of the sample is a study of shared clonotypes between healthy human individuals. Study overall: The people who gave samples were two women and a few men aged 18 to 49. Study results and limitations: Expectations were that clonotype sharing among donors would be affected by sequencing depth. The diversity represented, both genetic and in exposure history, was limited by few donors.

Germline CDR1 is SQVTM and CDR2 is ANQGSEA. The CDR3 length is 12 residues. Sequencing was at deep level. Assay: immunoSEQ multiplex PCR; the TCRdb copy retains only in-frame clones and omits some. The sample records fewer than 650,000 clones, around 78% being singletons. Input material: PBMCs. This TCR derives from a woman in her 40s in good health. Some clones in this sample may be carry-over from other donors' samples. The rearrangement joins TRBV29-1 to TRBJ2-7; tentatively, D is TRBD1 (5 bases). The last part of the DNA fits TRBJ2-1 better; the J call may be wrong. DNA of the CDR3: TGCAGCGTTGAAGAGTTACAGGAATTACAGTTCTTC. Translated, it gives CSVEELQELQFF.